These 8 T cell receptor beta chains were all obtained from the same sample, sequenced in a study of blood T cell repertoires in COVID-19. The table came from immunoSEQ multiplex PCR; TCRdb's copy has only in-frame clones and leaves some out. The table has 35,000 to 45,000 clones, 85% seen once. Sequenced: peripheral blood. The receptors derive from a human donor in a cohort sampled during active COVID-19.

DNA of the CDR3: TGTGCCAGCTCTACAGCTCAAACCTACGAGCAGTACTTC. It specifies CASSTAQTYEQYF. The chain combines TRBV18 with TRBJ2-7, with unresolved D. Trimming removed 6 bases at V and 2 bases at J, with 11 bases between. CDR1 KGHSH and CDR2 LQKENI come from the germline V gene. The CDR3 has 13 amino acids.

V and J are TRBV7-2 and TRBJ1-2; no clear D. V shed 2 bases and J shed 1 base, with 14 bases lying between them. The CDR3 consists of 16 residues. Germline CDR1 is SGHTA and CDR2 is FQGNSA. CDR3 in amino acids: CASSLPGAGINYGYTF. In DNA, the CDR3 is TGTGCCAGCAGCTTACCTGGCGCGGGTATTAACTATGGCTACACCTTC.

The genes are TRBV3-1 (or the pseudogene TRBV3-2) and TRBJ1-1, with TRBD1 as a possible D gene (6 bases). There are 17 residues in the CDR3. Per germline, CDR1 LGHDT and CDR2 YNNKEL (reference sequence). Trimming shortened V by 2 bases and J by 0 bases, and 16 bases separated the two germline ends. The CDR3 nucleotides are TGTGCCAGCAGCCAAAGAAAGGGGGGGGGACTGAACACTGAAGCTTTCTTT. Its protein is CASSQRKGGGLNTEAFF.

This chain uses TRBV3-1 (or the pseudogene TRBV3-2) with TRBJ1-1; D is uncertain. This CDR3 has 14 amino acids. V shed 1 base and J shed 4 bases, with 10 bases lying between them. Germline-derived CDR1 and CDR2 are LGHDT and YNNKEL (reference sequence). The CDR3 loop is CASSQVGILTEAFF. The CDR3 bases are TGTGCCAGCAGCCAAGTCGGGATACTCACTGAAGCTTTCTTT.

The chain couples TRBV12-3 or TRBV12-4 to TRBJ2-2; D is unresolved. CDR3 size: 11 residues. V shed 5 bases and J shed 6 bases, with 4 bases lying between them. The CDR3 region has the DNA TGTGCCAGCAGTGCGCCCGGGGAGCTGTTTTTT. Translated, it gives CASSAPGELFF.

V and J are TRBV2 and TRBJ1-2; TRBD1 agrees at 11 bases. CDR3 length: 16 residues. CDR1 and CDR2 from the germline V gene are SNHLY and FYNNEI. With 3 bases clipped from V and 6 bases from J, the junction kept 9 bases outside the gene matches. The CDR3 bases are TGTGCCAGCAGTGATGGTGGGACAGGGGGTCCGAATGGCTACACCTTC. Its translation is CASSDGGTGGPNGYTF.

This clone was seen more than once but under ten times. CDR3 sequence reads: CSATRDREAFF. CDR3 in DNA: TGCAGTGCTACAAGGGACAGAGAAGCTTTCTTT. V gene TRBV20-1 combines with J gene TRBJ1-1; TRBD1 matches 7 bases. CDR3 size: 11 residues. With 4 bases clipped from V and 8 bases from J, the junction kept 4 bases outside the gene matches. Germline-derived CDR1 and CDR2 are DFQATT and SNEGSKA (reference sequence).

This clone was detected once. The CDR3 sequence: CASSIIGPSGRIRGEQFF. CDR3 DNA: TGTGCCAGTAGTATAATTGGTCCTAGCGGGAGGATTAGGGGAGAGCAGTTCTTC. The V gene is TRBV19, the J gene TRBJ2-1, with 11 bases aligning to TRBD2. V shed 2 bases and J 10 bases; nucleotides not matched to a gene: 16. Germline V gene lookup returns CDR1 LNHDA and CDR2 SQIVND (reference sequence). This CDR3 region has 18 residues.